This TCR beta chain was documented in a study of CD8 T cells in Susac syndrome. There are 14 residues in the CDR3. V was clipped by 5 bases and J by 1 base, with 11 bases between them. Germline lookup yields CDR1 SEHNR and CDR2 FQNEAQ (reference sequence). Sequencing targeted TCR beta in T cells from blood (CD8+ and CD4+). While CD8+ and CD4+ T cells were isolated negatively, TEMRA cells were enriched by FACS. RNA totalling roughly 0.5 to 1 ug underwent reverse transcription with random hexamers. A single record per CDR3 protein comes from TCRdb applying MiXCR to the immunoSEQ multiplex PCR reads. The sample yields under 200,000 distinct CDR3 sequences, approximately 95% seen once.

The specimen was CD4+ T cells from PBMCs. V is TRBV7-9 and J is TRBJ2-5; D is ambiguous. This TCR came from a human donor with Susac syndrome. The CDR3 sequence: CASSIRRSQETQYF. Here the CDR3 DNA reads TGTGCCAGCAGCATAAGACGGTCCCAAGAGACCCAGTACTTC.